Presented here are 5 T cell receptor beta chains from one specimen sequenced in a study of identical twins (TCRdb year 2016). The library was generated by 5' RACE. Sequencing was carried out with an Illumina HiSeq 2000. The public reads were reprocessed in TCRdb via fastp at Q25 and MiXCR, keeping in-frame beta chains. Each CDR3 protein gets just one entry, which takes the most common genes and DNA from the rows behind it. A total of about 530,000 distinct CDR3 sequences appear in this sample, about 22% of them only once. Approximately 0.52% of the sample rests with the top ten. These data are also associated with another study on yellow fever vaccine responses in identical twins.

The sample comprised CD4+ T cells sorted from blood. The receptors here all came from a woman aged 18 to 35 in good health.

The CDR3 protein is CSAQDGFYEQYF. The CDR3 bases are TGCAGTGCTCAGGACGGATTCTACGAGCAGTACTTC. The gene calls are TRBV20-1 and TRBJ2-7; D not resolved. The germline gives CDR1 DFQATT, CDR2 SNEGSKA (reference sequence). V was pared by 5 bases and J by 3 bases, with 11 bases between. CDR3 length: 12 residues.

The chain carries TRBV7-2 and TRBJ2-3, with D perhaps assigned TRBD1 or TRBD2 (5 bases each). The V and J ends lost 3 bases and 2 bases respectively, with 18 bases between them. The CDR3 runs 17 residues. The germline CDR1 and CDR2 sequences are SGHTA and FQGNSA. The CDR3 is CASSFKKQPGPTDTQYF. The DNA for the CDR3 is TGTGCCAGCAGCTTTAAGAAACAGCCGGGGCCCACAGATACGCAGTATTTT. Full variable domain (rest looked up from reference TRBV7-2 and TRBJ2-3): GAGVSQSPSNKVTEKGKDVELRCDPISGHTALYWYRQSLGQGLEFLIYFQGNSAPDKSGLPSDRFSAERTGGSVSTLTIQRTQQEDSAVYLCASSFKKQPGPTDTQYFGPGTRLTVL.

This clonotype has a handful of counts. Here the CDR3 DNA reads TGTGCCAGCAGCCCGACTAGCGGGAGGGCATCAGATACGCAGTATTTT. It translates to CASSPTSGRASDTQYF. V gene TRBV9 combines with J gene TRBJ2-3; 14 positions match TRBD2. The CDR3 is 16 residues long. V lost 4 bases and J lost 4; bases outside the gene matches: 5. In germline, CDR1 is SGDLS, CDR2 YYNGEE.

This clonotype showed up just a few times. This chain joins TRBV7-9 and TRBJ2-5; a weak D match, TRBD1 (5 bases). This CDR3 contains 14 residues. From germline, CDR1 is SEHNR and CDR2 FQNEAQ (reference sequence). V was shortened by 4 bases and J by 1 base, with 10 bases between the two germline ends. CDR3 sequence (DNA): TGTGCCAGCAGCTACCAGGGCCTCCAAGAGACCCAGTACTTC. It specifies CASSYQGLQETQYF.

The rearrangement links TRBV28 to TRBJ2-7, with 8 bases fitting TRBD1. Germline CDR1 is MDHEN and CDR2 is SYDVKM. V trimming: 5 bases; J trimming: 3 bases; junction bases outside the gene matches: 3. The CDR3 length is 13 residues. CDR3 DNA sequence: TGTGCCAGCAGTCCAGGGGGCATCTACGAGCAGTACTTC. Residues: CASSPGGIYEQYF.